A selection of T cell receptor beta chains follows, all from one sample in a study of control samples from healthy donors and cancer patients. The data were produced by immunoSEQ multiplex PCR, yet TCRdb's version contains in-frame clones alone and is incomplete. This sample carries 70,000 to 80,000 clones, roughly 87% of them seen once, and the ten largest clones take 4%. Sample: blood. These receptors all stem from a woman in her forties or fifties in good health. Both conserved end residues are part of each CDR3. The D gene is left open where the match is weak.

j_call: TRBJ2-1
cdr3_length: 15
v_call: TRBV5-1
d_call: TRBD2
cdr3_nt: TGCGCCAGCAGCGCGGGACTAGGAGAGTTAGGTGAGCAGTTCTTC
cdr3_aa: CASSAGLGELGEQFF

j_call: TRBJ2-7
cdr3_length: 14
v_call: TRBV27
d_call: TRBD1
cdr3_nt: TGTGCCAGCAGCCTAAGGGGGCGCGTAGACGAGCAGTACTTC
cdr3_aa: CASSLRGRVDEQYF

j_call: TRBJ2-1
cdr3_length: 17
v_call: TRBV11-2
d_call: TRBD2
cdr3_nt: TGTGCCAGCAGCTTAGAGGGGGGGGTGGTAGCCTACAATGAGCAGTTCTTC
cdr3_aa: CASSLEGGVVAYNEQFF

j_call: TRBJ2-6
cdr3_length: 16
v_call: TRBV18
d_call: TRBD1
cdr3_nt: TGTGCCAGCTCATCCGGACAGGGGGCAGGGGCCAACGTCCTGACTTTC
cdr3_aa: CASSSGQGAGANVLTF

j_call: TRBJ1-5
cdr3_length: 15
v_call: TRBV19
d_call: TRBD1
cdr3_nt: TGTGCCAGTTCCCAAGACAGGGGAGGTAATCAGCCCCAGCATTTT
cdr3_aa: CASSQDRGGNQPQHF

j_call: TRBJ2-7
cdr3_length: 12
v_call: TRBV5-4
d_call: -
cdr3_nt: TGTGCCAGCAGCTTAAACGAGTACGAGCAGTACTTC
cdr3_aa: CASSLNEYEQYF

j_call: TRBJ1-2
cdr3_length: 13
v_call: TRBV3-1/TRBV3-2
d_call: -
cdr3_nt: TGTGCCAGCAGCCAAGGCAGGTACTATGGCTACACCTTC
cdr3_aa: CASSQGRYYGYTF

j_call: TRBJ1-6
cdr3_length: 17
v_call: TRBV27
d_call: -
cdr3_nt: TGTGCCAGCAGTTTAAGGGGGGGAGAGAGGCATAATTCACCCCTCCACTTT
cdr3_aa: CASSLRGGERHNSPLHF

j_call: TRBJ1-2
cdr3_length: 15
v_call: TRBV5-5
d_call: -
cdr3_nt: TGTGCCAGCAGCTTGAGGGCAGGGAGTAACTATGGCTACACCTTC
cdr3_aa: CASSLRAGSNYGYTF

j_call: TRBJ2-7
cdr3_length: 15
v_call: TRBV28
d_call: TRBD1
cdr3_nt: TGTGCCAGCAGTTCCTCCGGGACAGCCTACTACGAGCAGTACTTC
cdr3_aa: CASSSSGTAYYEQYF

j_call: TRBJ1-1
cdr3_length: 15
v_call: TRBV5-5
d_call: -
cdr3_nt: TGTGCCAGCAGCCTAGATACAGGATTCTTCACTGAAGCTTTCTTT
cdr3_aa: CASSLDTGFFTEAFF